The 15 T cell receptor beta chains reported below all come from one sample, sequenced in a study of cytomegalovirus exposure and HLA in healthy donors listed by TCRdb under 2017. The method was the immunoSEQ multiplex PCR assay. TCRdb's version of the immuneACCESS table is confined to in-frame rearrangements and falls short of the full clone set. An unresolved V gene accounts for under half of the shortfall where checked; the remainder is of unknown origin. In this sample the table shows some 69,000 clones, approximately 94% of which occur a single time. The top ten constitute nearly 4.5% of the sample. The sequencing sample was made of PBMCs. The receptor set was obtained from a man aged 18-30 years in good health and CMV-seropositive.

The V and J genes are TRBV28 and TRBJ2-7, with 8 bases aligning to TRBD2. The trim removed 6 bases at V and 3 bases at J, leaving 10 bases unmatched. This CDR3 is built from 15 residues. CDR1 and CDR2 from the germline V gene are MDHEN and SYDVKM. The CDR3 reads CASSLNPGLVYEQYF. The CDR3 DNA follows: TGTGCCAGCAGCCTCAATCCGGGACTAGTCTACGAGCAGTACTTC.

This chain connects TRBV4-1 to TRBJ1-1; no firm D call. Trimming cost V 5 bases and J 1 base, with 11 bases left between them. This CDR3 is built from 14 residues. Looked up from germline, CDR1 is MGHRA and CDR2 is YSYEKL. The CDR3 region is CASSNLLRNTEAFF. The DNA of the CDR3 is TGCGCCAGCAGCAACCTCTTGCGGAACACTGAAGCTTTCTTT.

This clone was counted once. This CDR3 reads CASSFTVNEKLFF. In nucleotides, the CDR3 is TGTGCCAGCAGCTTCACAGTAAATGAAAAACTGTTTTTT. The chain couples TRBV11-2 to TRBJ1-4; the D is unclear. Germline V gene lookup returns CDR1 SGHAT and CDR2 FQNNGV. The CDR3 extends over 13 amino acids. The V end was cut by 3 bases, the J end by 5 bases, with 7 bases between. Complete variable domain (other parts from reference TRBV11-2 and TRBJ1-4): EAGVAQSPRYKIIEKRQSVAFWCNPISGHATLYWYQQILGQGPKLLIQFQNNGVVDDSQLPKDRFSAERLKGVDSTLKIQPAKLEDSAVYLCASSFTVNEKLFFGSGTQLSVL.

The gene calls are TRBV21-1 and TRBJ2-7; TRBD1, the table's D call, lacks a check against the DNA. TRBV21-1 is a pseudogene. This CDR3 region has 15 residues. The CDR3 DNA reads as TGTGCCGGGACAATACGACAGGGGCAGCTGTACGAGCAGTACTTC. This codes for CAGTIRQGQLYEQYF.

The chain has TRBV6-1 and TRBJ2-7; 11 bases fit TRBD1. Germline V CDR1 and CDR2: MNHNS, SASEGT. The CDR3 length is 16 residues. V was clipped by 4 bases and J by 11 bases; unmatched bases: 16. CDR3 sequence: CASSVEDGTGGAQKYF. The CDR3 region has the DNA TGTGCCAGCAGTGTCGAGGATGGGACAGGGGGTGCGCAAAAGTACTTC.

The rearrangement links TRBV5-4 to TRBJ2-1; 8 bases are a match to TRBD2. The germline CDR1 and CDR2 sequences are SGHNT and YYREEE (reference sequence). The CDR3 loop spans 16 amino acids. J lost 3 bases, V lost 0 bases, and 5 bases had no gene match. In DNA, the CDR3 is TGTGCCAGCAGCTTGGCCCCAAGCGGGAGCTACAATGAGCAGTTCTTC. It encodes CASSLAPSGSYNEQFF.

This chain links TRBV27 with TRBJ2-3; D perhaps matches TRBD2 (7 bases). The CDR3 loop spans 16 amino acids. V was shortened by 8 bases and J by 6 bases, with 24 bases between the two germline ends. Germline V lookup: CDR1 MNHEY, CDR2 SMNVEV (reference sequence). CDR3 DNA sequence: TGTGCCAGCGGGGGGGGGCGGGCCCGAATTACGGATACGCAGTATTTT. Translating gives CASGGGRARITDTQYF.

The rearrangement joins TRBV7-2 to TRBJ1-2; 9 nucleotides line up with TRBD1. This CDR3 comprises 13 residues. Germline CDR1 reads SGHTA; CDR2 reads FQGNSA. With 6 bases clipped from V and 8 bases from J, the junction kept 7 bases outside the gene matches. The CDR3 coding sequence is TGTGCCAGCAGTACAGGGGGCGCGTCGGGCTACACCTTC. This encodes CASSTGGASGYTF.

Here the CDR3 reads CASTRTGGRQPQHF. In nucleotides, the CDR3 is TGTGCCAGCACCCGGACAGGGGGTAGACAGCCCCAGCATTTT. This sequence joins TRBV6-1 and TRBJ1-5, with 10 positions matching TRBD1. CDR1 and CDR2 from the germline V gene are MNHNS and SASEGT. The CDR3 has 14 amino acids. V lost 7 bases to trimming and J lost 7 bases; unmatched junction nucleotides: 7.

This sequence joins TRBV4-3 and TRBJ2-2; 8 bases are a match to TRBD2. Unmatched junction bases numbered 1, after V lost 0 bases and J lost 4 bases. Germline loops: CDR1 LGHNA, CDR2 YSLEER. The CDR3 length is 15 residues. For the CDR3, the DNA is TGCGCCAGCAGCCAAGAAGGGACTAGCACCGGGGAGCTGTTTTTT. It is translated as CASSQEGTSTGELFF.

This chain uses TRBV29-1 with TRBJ2-3, with 7 bases matching TRBD2. V was pared by 7 bases and J by 0 bases, with 13 bases of the junction left unmatched. Germline-derived CDR1 and CDR2 are SQVTM and ANQGSEA. This CDR3 contains 16 residues. CDR3 protein: CSASAQGGLSTDTQYF. DNA of the CDR3: TGCAGCGCCTCGGCCCAGGGAGGGCTTAGCACAGATACGCAGTATTTT.

The chain uses TRBV5-1 and TRBJ2-3; TRBD2 agrees at 12 bases. V trimming: 0 bases; J trimming: 3 bases; junction bases outside the gene matches: 2. The CDR3 totals 16 residues. From germline, CDR1 is SGHRS and CDR2 YFSETQ. The CDR3 protein is CASSLVLAGGTDTQYF. The CDR3, as DNA: TGCGCCAGCAGCTTGGTACTAGCGGGAGGAACAGATACGCAGTATTTT.

This clone showed up just a few times. This sequence joins TRBV4-1 and TRBJ1-4; TRBD1 is a possible D gene (6 bases). This CDR3 comprises 16 residues. Trimming removed 0 bases at V and 5 bases at J, with 13 bases between. The germline V gene has CDR1 MGHRA and CDR2 YSYEKL. Here the CDR3 DNA reads TGCGCCAGCAGCCAAGAACAGGGAGGGTACAATGAAAAACTGTTTTTT. It is translated as CASSQEQGGYNEKLFF.

The rearrangement links TRBV27 to TRBJ2-6, with TRBD1 identical over 7 bases. V dropped 6 bases and J dropped 0; count of bases not matched to a gene: 11. CDR3 size: 18 residues. Germline loops: CDR1 MNHEY, CDR2 SMNVEV (reference sequence). The CDR3 here is CASRPRGGWISGANVLTF. The CDR3 DNA sequence: TGTGCCAGCAGACCTCGAGGGGGCTGGATCTCTGGGGCCAACGTCCTGACTTTC.

The chain couples TRBV11-3 to TRBJ1-4; D perhaps matches TRBD1 (5 bases). The V gene's germline CDR1 is SGHNT and CDR2 YENEEA. V was shortened by 3 bases and J by 8 bases, with 16 bases between the two germline ends. The CDR3 loop spans 15 amino acids. The CDR3 loop reads CASSFEGAKGEKLFF. The DNA for the CDR3 is TGTGCCAGCAGCTTCGAAGGGGCGAAGGGAGAAAAACTGTTTTTT.